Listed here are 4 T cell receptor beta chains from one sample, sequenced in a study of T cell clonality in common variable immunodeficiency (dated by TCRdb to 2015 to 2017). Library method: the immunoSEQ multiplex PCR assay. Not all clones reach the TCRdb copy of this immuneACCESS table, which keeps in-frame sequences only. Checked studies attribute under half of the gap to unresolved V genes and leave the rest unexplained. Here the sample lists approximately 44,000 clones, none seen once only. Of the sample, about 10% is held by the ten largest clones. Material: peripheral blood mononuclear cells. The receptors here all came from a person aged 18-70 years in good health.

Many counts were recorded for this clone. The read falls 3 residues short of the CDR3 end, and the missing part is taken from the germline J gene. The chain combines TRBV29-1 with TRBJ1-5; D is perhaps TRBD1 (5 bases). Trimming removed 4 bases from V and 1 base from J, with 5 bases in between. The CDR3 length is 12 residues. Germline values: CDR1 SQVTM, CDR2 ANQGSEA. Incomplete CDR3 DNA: TGCAGCGTTGGACAGAGCAATCAGCCC. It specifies CSVGQSNQP. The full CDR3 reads CSVGQSNQPQHF. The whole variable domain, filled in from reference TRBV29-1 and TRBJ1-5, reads SAVISQKPSRDICQRGTSLTIQCQVDSQVTMMFWYRQQPGQSLTLIATANQGSEATYESGFVIDKFPISRPNLTFSTLTVSNMSPEDSSIYLCSVGQSNQPQHFGDGTRLSIL.

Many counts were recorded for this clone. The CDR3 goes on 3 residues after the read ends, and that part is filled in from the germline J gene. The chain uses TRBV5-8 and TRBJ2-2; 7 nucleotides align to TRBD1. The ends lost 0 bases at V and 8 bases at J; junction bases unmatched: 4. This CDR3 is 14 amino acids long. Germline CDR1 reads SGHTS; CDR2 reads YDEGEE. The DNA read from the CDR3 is TGTGCCAGCAGCTTGGACAGGGGAAGAGGGGAG. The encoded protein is CASSLDRGRGE. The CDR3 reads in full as CASSLDRGRGELFF.

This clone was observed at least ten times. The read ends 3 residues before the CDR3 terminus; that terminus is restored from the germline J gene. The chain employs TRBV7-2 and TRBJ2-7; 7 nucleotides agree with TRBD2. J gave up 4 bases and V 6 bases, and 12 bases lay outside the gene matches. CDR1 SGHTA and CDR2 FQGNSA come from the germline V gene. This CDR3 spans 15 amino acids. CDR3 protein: CASSHPRAGAYEQYF. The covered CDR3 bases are TGTGCCAGCAGTCACCCTCGGGCGGGAGCTTACGAG. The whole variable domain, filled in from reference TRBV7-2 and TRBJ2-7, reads GAGVSQSPSNKVTEKGKDVELRCDPISGHTALYWYRQSLGQGLEFLIYFQGNSAPDKSGLPSDRFSAERTGGSVSTLTIQRTQQEDSAVYLCASSHPRAGAYEQYFGPGTRLTVT.

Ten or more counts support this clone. The sequenced CDR3 bases are TGTGCCAGCAGTGCCGGTGTAGCGGGGAGCTCAGATACG. Amino acid sequence: CASSAGVAGSSDT. The entire CDR3 sequence reads CASSAGVAGSSDTQYF. The rearrangement uses TRBV6-4 and TRBJ2-3; 8 bases line up with TRBD2. The CDR3 goes on 3 residues after the read ends, and that part is filled in from the germline J gene. V shed 4 bases, J shed 4 bases, and the junction held 10 bases outside the gene matches. The CDR3 consists of 16 residues. Germline V lookup: CDR1 MRHNA, CDR2 SNTAGT.